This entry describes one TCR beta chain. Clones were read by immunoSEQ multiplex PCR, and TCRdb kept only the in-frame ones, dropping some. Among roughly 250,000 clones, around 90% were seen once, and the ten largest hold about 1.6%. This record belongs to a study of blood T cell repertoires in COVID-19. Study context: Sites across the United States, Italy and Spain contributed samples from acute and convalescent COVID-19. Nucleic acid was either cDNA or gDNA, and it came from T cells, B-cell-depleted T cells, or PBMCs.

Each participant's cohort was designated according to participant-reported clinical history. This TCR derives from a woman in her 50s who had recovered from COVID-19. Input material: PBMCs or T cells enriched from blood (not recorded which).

This CDR3 is CASSLPTGSSGNTIYF. CDR3 DNA: TGCGCCAGCAGCCTCCCGACAGGTAGCTCTGGAAACACCATATATTTT. V usage is TRBV5-1 and J usage is TRBJ1-3, with D maybe TRBD1 (6 bases). There are 16 residues in the CDR3. Germline V CDR1 and CDR2: SGHRS, YFSETQ. Trimming stripped 4 bases from V and 0 bases from J, with 14 bases between.